The clone carrying this TCR beta chain was found many times. No antigen is known for it. This entry is derived from a study of T cells in Graves' hyperthyroidism and ophthalmopathy. Across the whole study: It was at initial diagnosis, before any treatment, that peripheral blood was collected.

Trimming cost V 4 bases and J 3 bases, with 9 bases left between them. The CDR3 is 12 residues long. The germline gives CDR1 SQVTM, CDR2 ANQGSEA. Disease duration under 2 months; hyperthyroidism patients were aged 18 to 65. Cells are PBMCs isolated from roughly 10 ml of fresh blood. Notes on the study in general: Most thyroid clonotypes that were expanded above 0.001 also turned up in blood.

TCR beta CDR3 region amplification was performed from RNA transcripts. The HTBI set primed first-round TCR CDR3 RT-PCR. TCRdb independently ran MiXCR on the multiplex PCR reads; one entry per CDR3 protein. The table records fewer than 300,000 distinct CDR3 sequences, 25% to 30% of them present only once. This receptor was obtained from a man in his forties or fifties with Graves' hyperthyroidism that later progressed to Graves' ophthalmopathy. V is TRBV29-1 and J is TRBJ1-1; D may be TRBD1 (5 bases). The source material was blood. CDR3 loop: CSVVRGDTEAFF. The DNA for the CDR3 is TGCAGCGTTGTTAGGGGAGACACTGAAGCTTTCTTT. The full variable domain, with the rest looked up from reference TRBV29-1 and TRBJ1-1, is SAVISQKPSRDICQRGTSLTIQCQVDSQVTMMFWYRQQPGQSLTLIATANQGSEATYESGFVIDKFPISRPNLTFSTLTVSNMSPEDSSIYLCSVVRGDTEAFFGQGTRLTVV.